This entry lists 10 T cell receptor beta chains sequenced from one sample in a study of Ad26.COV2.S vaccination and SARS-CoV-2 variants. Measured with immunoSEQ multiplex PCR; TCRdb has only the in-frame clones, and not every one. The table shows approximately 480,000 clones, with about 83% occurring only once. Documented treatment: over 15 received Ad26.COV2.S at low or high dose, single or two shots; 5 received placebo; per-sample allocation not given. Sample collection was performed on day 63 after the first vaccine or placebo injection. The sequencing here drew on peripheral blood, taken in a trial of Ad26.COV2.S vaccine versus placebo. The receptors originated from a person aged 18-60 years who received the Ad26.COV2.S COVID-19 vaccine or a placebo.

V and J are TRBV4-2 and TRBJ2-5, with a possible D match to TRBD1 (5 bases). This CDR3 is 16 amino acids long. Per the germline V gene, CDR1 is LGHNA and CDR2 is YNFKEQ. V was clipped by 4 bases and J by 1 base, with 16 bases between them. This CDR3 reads CASSPAHRQAQETQYF. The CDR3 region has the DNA TGTGCCAGCAGCCCGGCCCACAGGCAAGCCCAAGAGACCCAGTACTTC.

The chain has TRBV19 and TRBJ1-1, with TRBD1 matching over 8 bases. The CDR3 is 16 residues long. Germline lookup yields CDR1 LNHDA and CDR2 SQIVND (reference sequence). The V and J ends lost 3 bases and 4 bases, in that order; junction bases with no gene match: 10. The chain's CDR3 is CASSILAGQGGTEAFF. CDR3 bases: TGTGCCAGTAGTATTTTAGCAGGACAGGGTGGCACTGAAGCTTTCTTT.

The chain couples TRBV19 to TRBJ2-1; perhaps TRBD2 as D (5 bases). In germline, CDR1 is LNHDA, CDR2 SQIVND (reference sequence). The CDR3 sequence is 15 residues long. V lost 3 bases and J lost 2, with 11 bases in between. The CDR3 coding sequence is TGTGCCAGTAGTATTTTCAGCGGAGCCTACAATGAGCAGTTCTTC. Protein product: CASSIFSGAYNEQFF.

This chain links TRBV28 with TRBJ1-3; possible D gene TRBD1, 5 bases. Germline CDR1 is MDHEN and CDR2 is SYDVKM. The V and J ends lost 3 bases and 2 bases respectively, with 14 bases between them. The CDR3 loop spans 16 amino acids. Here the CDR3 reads CASSLAGGAAGNTIYF. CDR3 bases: TGTGCCAGCAGTTTGGCCGGAGGGGCTGCTGGAAACACCATATATTTT.

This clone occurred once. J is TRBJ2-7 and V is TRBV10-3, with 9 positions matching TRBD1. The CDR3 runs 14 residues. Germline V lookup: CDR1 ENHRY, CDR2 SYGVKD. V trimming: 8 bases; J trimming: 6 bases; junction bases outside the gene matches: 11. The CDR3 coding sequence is TGTGCCATCTTTTCCGGGACAGGGAACGGCGAGCAGTACTTC. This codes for CAIFSGTGNGEQYF.

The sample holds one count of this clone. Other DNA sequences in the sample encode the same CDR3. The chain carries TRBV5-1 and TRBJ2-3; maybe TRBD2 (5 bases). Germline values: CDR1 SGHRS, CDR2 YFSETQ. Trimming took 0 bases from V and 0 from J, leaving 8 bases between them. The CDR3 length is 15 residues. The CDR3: CASSLGGSSTDTQYF. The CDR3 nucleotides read TGCGCCAGCAGCTTGGGAGGGAGTAGCACAGATACGCAGTATTTT.

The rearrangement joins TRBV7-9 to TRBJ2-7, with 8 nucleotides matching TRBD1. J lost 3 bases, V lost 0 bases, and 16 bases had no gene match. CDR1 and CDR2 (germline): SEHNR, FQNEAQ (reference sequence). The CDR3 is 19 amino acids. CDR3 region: CASSLARQGSSRAYYEQYF. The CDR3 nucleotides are TGTGCCAGCAGCTTAGCGCGACAGGGGTCGAGCAGAGCTTACTACGAGCAGTACTTC.

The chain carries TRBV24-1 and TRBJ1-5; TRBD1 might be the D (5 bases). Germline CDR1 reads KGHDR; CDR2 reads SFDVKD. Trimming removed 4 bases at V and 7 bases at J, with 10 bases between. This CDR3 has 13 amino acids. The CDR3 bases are TGTGCCACCAGTGACCCAGGGTCCCAGCCCCAGCATTTT. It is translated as CATSDPGSQPQHF.

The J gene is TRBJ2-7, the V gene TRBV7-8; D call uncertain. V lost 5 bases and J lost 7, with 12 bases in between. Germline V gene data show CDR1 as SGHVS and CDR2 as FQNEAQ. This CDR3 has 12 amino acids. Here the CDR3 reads CASSPPFREQYF. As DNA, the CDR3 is TGTGCCAGCAGCCCCCCTTTTAGAGAGCAGTACTTC.

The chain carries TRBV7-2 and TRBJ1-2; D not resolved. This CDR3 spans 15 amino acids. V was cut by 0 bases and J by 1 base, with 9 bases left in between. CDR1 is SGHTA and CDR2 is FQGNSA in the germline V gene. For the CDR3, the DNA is TGTGCCAGCAGCTTAGCGCTGTACAGTAACTATGGCTACACCTTC. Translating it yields CASSLALYSNYGYTF.